These 28 T cell receptor beta chains originate from one sample sequenced in a study of blood T cell repertoires in COVID-19. Profiling relied on immunoSEQ multiplex PCR, and the TCRdb table lists in-frame clones only, not all of them. The sample consists of roughly 300,000 clones, roughly 90% of them appearing once. The sample comprised PBMCs or T cells enriched from blood (not recorded which). All receptors derive from a woman in her twenties or thirties who had recovered from COVID-19.

The chain has TRBV5-1 and TRBJ1-1; a possible D gene is TRBD1 (6 bases). The CDR3 runs to 15 residues. Trimming removed 1 base from V and 0 bases from J, with 10 bases in between. Germline V gives CDR1 SGHRS, CDR2 YFSETQ. The CDR3 nucleotides are TGCGCCAGCAGCTTGACACAGGGTATGAACACTGAAGCTTTCTTT. Its translation is CASSLTQGMNTEAFF. The full variable domain, completed using reference TRBV5-1 and TRBJ1-1, is KAGVTQTPRYLIKTRGQQVTLSCSPISGHRSVSWYQQTPGQGLQFLFEYFSETQRNKGNFPGRFSGRQFSNSRSEMNVSTLELGDSALYLCASSLTQGMNTEAFFGQGTRLTVV.

The chain joins TRBV10-3 to TRBJ1-5, with D perhaps matching TRBD1 (5 bases). Trimming removed 1 base from V and 6 bases from J, with 13 bases in between. The germline CDR1 and CDR2 sequences are ENHRY and SYGVKD. The CDR3 consists of 15 residues. This CDR3 is CAISEWGGRGQPQHF. The CDR3 nucleotides are TGTGCCATCAGTGAGTGGGGAGGGAGGGGTCAGCCCCAGCATTTT.

The chain employs TRBV25-1 and TRBJ2-7; 7 bases match TRBD2. Germline CDR1 reads MGHDK; CDR2 reads SYGVNS. The V segment lost 9 bases and the J segment 4 bases; nucleotides outside the gene matches: 21. The CDR3 has 17 amino acids. The CDR3 region is CARDCDNVGGGPYEQYF. As DNA, the CDR3 is TGTGCCAGAGACTGTGATAATGTCGGCGGGGGTCCTTACGAGCAGTACTTC.

The J gene is TRBJ1-4, the V gene TRBV18; possibly TRBD1 for D (6 bases). This CDR3 comprises 13 residues. The V gene's germline CDR1 is KGHSH and CDR2 LQKENI. The V gene lost 3 bases and the J gene lost 8 bases, with 10 bases spanning the gap. The CDR3 DNA sequence: TGTGCCAGCTCACCGAACACAGGGGAAAAACTGTTTTTT. Translating gives CASSPNTGEKLFF.

J is TRBJ1-1 and V is TRBV5-1; D perhaps matches TRBD1 (5 bases). Germline V gives CDR1 SGHRS, CDR2 YFSETQ. The V end was cut by 0 bases, the J end by 5 bases, with 11 bases between. The CDR3 is made up of 14 amino acids. This CDR3 reads CASSLEGRMTEAFF. CDR3 bases: TGCGCCAGCAGCTTGGAGGGGCGGATGACTGAAGCTTTCTTT. The complete variable domain, with remaining parts taken from reference TRBV5-1 and TRBJ1-1, reads KAGVTQTPRYLIKTRGQQVTLSCSPISGHRSVSWYQQTPGQGLQFLFEYFSETQRNKGNFPGRFSGRQFSNSRSEMNVSTLELGDSALYLCASSLEGRMTEAFFGQGTRLTVV.

The genes are TRBV19 and TRBJ2-2; 7 bases match TRBD1. This CDR3 has 15 amino acids. V shed 10 bases, J shed 2 bases, and the junction held 10 bases outside the gene matches. Looked up from germline, CDR1 is LNHDA and CDR2 is SQIVND (reference sequence). The CDR3 loop is CATRVRGPNTGELFF. In DNA, the CDR3 is TGTGCCACAAGGGTGAGGGGGCCCAACACCGGGGAGCTGTTTTTT.

The rearrangement uses TRBV5-4 and TRBJ2-5, with 8 nucleotides matching TRBD1. V was clipped by 6 bases and J by 3 bases; unmatched bases: 7. Germline V lookup: CDR1 SGHNT, CDR2 YYREEE (reference sequence). CDR3 length equals 14 residues. The CDR3 here is CASTRPGQEETQYF. CDR3 bases: TGTGCCAGCACCCGCCCGGGACAGGAAGAGACCCAGTACTTC.

This clone appeared a single time. This chain links TRBV28 with TRBJ1-2, with D uncertain. The CDR3 has 13 residues. Germline V gene lookup returns CDR1 MDHEN and CDR2 SYDVKM. V shed 1 base and J shed 3 bases, with 6 bases lying between them. CDR3 region: CASSLLTDYGYTF. CDR3 bases: TGTGCCAGCAGTTTATTAACAGACTATGGCTACACCTTC.

The gene calls are TRBV24-1 and TRBJ1-2; 11 bases agree with TRBD1. This CDR3 is 16 amino acids long. After removal of 3 bases from V and 8 bases from J, the junction contained 10 bases not matched to a gene. Germline lookup yields CDR1 KGHDR and CDR2 SFDVKD. The CDR3 DNA reads TGTGCCACCAGTGATCCCGGGACAGGGGGTGAATACGGCTACACCTTC. The encoded protein is CATSDPGTGGEYGYTF.

The rearrangement uses TRBV15 and TRBJ1-6, with 7 bases that match TRBD1. Germline V CDR1 and CDR2: LNHNV, YYDKDF (reference sequence). V trimming: 1 base; J trimming: 10 bases; junction bases outside the gene matches: 4. The CDR3 consists of 14 residues. This CDR3 reads CATSRGGTDSPLHF. CDR3 in DNA: TGTGCCACCAGCAGAGGGGGGACAGACTCACCCCTCCACTTT.

V gene TRBV18 combines with J gene TRBJ1-1; a weak D match, TRBD1 (5 bases). Germline loops: CDR1 KGHSH, CDR2 LQKENI. The V and J ends lost 6 bases and 5 bases respectively, with 19 bases between them. The CDR3 has 15 residues. This chain's CDR3 is CASSQSVGARTEAFF. The DNA of the CDR3 is TGTGCCAGCTCGCAGTCGGTAGGGGCCAGGACTGAAGCTTTCTTT.

V is TRBV2 and J is TRBJ2-1; D uncertain. Germline lookup yields CDR1 SNHLY and CDR2 FYNNEI. The CDR3 is made up of 12 amino acids. V lost 4 bases and J 6 bases, leaving 7 bases between the germline ends. For the CDR3, the DNA is TGTGCCAGCAGTGTTGAGGTCAATGAGCAGTTCTTC. Amino acid sequence: CASSVEVNEQFF.

This sequence joins TRBV10-3 and TRBJ1-2, with TRBD1 as a possible D gene (5 bases). The CDR3 is 13 amino acids. V was cut by 2 bases and J by 7 bases, with 11 bases left in between. The germline gives CDR1 ENHRY, CDR2 SYGVKD. The DNA of the CDR3 is TGTGCCATCAGTGAGGGGCAGGGAGGTGGCTACACCTTC. It is translated as CAISEGQGGGYTF.

The chain combines TRBV7-2 with TRBJ1-1, with 8 bases lining up with TRBD1. The CDR3 is made up of 14 amino acids. V was clipped by 3 bases and J by 1 base; unmatched bases: 1. The germline V gene encodes CDR1 SGHTA and CDR2 FQGNSA. CDR3 DNA sequence: TGTGCCAGCAGCTTGGGACAGGCGAACACTGAAGCTTTCTTT. This encodes CASSLGQANTEAFF.

This chain links TRBV23-1 with TRBJ1-2; TRBD1 agrees at 7 bases. TRBV23-1 is treated as an ORF (open reading frame) with a function not yet certain. With 0 bases clipped from V and 3 bases from J, the junction kept 4 bases outside the gene matches. This CDR3 contains 15 residues. DNA for the CDR3: TGCGCCAGCAGTCAATCCCCACAGGGGCACTATGGCTACACCTTC. Its protein is CASSQSPQGHYGYTF.

The genes are TRBV2 and TRBJ2-5; no clear D gene. The CDR3 spans 13 residues. V lost 3 bases to trimming and J lost 4 bases, with 9 bases between them. Per germline, CDR1 SNHLY and CDR2 FYNNEI. The CDR3 spells CASSDGQAETQYF. CDR3 bases: TGTGCCAGCAGTGATGGCCAGGCAGAGACCCAGTACTTC.

V is TRBV28 and J is TRBJ1-2; 8 bases agree with TRBD1. J was trimmed by 8 bases and V by 6 bases; bases with no gene match: 11. CDR1 and CDR2 from the germline V gene are MDHEN and SYDVKM. This CDR3 comprises 14 residues. DNA of the CDR3: TGTGCCAGCAGACATACAGGGGGGATCGTCGGCTACACCTTC. This sequence encodes CASRHTGGIVGYTF.

The chain carries TRBV12-3 or TRBV12-4 and TRBJ1-2; D might be TRBD1 (6 bases). Between the trimmed V and J ends, which lost 10 bases and 5 bases, there was a span of 17 bases. The CDR3 is made up of 13 amino acids. The CDR3 nucleotides are TGTGCCACCCCGAGGGGGGGGCGTTATGGCTACACCTTC. Amino acids: CATPRGGRYGYTF.

The table lists this clone with a count of one. The chain uses TRBV10-2 and TRBJ1-2, with TRBD1 as a possible D gene (6 bases). The CDR3 has 21 residues. The germline V gene encodes CDR1 WSHSY and CDR2 SAAADI. V lost 0 bases, J lost 0 bases, and 26 bases lay in between. The CDR3: CASSESILGPTGQKANYGYTF. The CDR3 DNA is TGCGCCAGCAGTGAGTCAATCCTCGGCCCGACAGGACAGAAGGCTAACTATGGCTACACCTTC.

V usage is TRBV5-6 and J usage is TRBJ1-6; 9 bases fit TRBD1. From germline, CDR1 is SGHDT and CDR2 YYEEEE. This CDR3 has 14 residues. After removal of 5 bases from V and 7 bases from J, the junction contained 4 bases not matched to a gene. The CDR3, as DNA: TGTGCCAGCAGGAGAGGACAGGGGAATTCACCCCTCCACTTT. Translated, it gives CASRRGQGNSPLHF.

This chain uses TRBV12-3 or TRBV12-4 with TRBJ1-2, with a weak D call TRBD1 (6 bases). This CDR3 is built from 13 residues. V shed 8 bases and J shed 8 bases, with 18 bases lying between them. The CDR3 protein is CASLLDRTSGYTF. CDR3 coding DNA: TGTGCCAGCTTACTCGACAGGACTTCCGGCTACACCTTC.

The chain couples TRBV24-1 to TRBJ1-2; D is possibly TRBD1 (5 bases). The CDR3 runs 12 residues. Per the germline V gene, CDR1 is KGHDR and CDR2 is SFDVKD. Trimming removed 5 bases from V and 8 bases from J, with 11 bases in between. The CDR3 spells CATSGPGFGYTF. In DNA, the CDR3 is TGTGCCACCAGTGGCCCAGGGTTCGGCTACACCTTC.

The rearrangement joins TRBV24-1 to TRBJ2-1; weak D call: TRBD2 (6 bases). V was cut by 2 bases and J by 0 bases, with 10 bases left in between. CDR3 length equals 16 residues. The germline V gene has CDR1 KGHDR and CDR2 SFDVKD. The CDR3 here is CATSDSGRGSYNEQFF. In DNA, the CDR3 is TGTGCCACCAGTGATTCCGGGCGGGGCTCCTACAATGAGCAGTTCTTC.

The chain carries TRBV3-1 (or the pseudogene TRBV3-2) and TRBJ1-2, with 8 positions matching TRBD1. This CDR3 comprises 15 residues. CDR1 is LGHDT and CDR2 is YNNKEL in the germline V gene (reference sequence). V lost 2 bases, J lost 4 bases, and 6 bases stayed unmatched. CDR3 region: CASSQTTGVFYGYTF. The CDR3 DNA is TGTGCCAGCAGCCAAACGACAGGGGTCTTCTATGGCTACACCTTC.

The chain recombines TRBV11-3 with TRBJ2-5; 9 nucleotides agree with TRBD2. Germline trimming cut 5 bases from V and 4 bases from J; bases unmatched to any gene: 14. There are 17 residues in the CDR3. Germline CDR1 is SGHNT and CDR2 is YENEEA. The CDR3 DNA reads as TGTGCCAGCAGCCAGTATTTGGGTAGCGGGGGAGGAGAGACCCAGTACTTC. Its translation is CASSQYLGSGGGETQYF.

This chain connects TRBV6-5 to TRBJ2-7, with 9 bases that match TRBD1. The CDR3 length is 14 residues. The germline gives CDR1 MNHEY, CDR2 SVGAGI. The ends lost 5 bases at V and 1 base at J; junction bases unmatched: 3. CDR3 residues: CASSPGTGSYEQYF. The DNA for the CDR3 is TGTGCCAGCAGTCCCGGGACAGGGTCCTACGAGCAGTACTTC.

V usage is TRBV6-2 or TRBV6-3 and J usage is TRBJ2-7; perhaps TRBD1 as D (6 bases). The CDR3 sequence is 14 residues long. Germline V gene data show CDR1 as MNHEY and CDR2 as SVGEGT. Trimming took off 5 bases at V and 6 bases at J, with 17 bases between the two ends. DNA of the CDR3: TGTGCCAGCAGTCCCACAGGGAATCCGAGCGAGCAGTACTTC. Translation: CASSPTGNPSEQYF.

The V gene is TRBV10-3, the J gene TRBJ1-5; no reliable D call. This CDR3 comprises 15 residues. Trimming shortened V by 4 bases and J by 0 bases, and 10 bases separated the two germline ends. Germline CDR1 and CDR2: ENHRY and SYGVKD. The CDR3, as DNA: TGTGCCATCAGTGTTGAAGCCAATAGCAATCAGCCCCAGCATTTT. Translated, it gives CAISVEANSNQPQHF.